This TCR beta chain was captured by sequencing in a study of cytomegalovirus exposure and HLA in healthy donors. Whole-study results and caveats: Most TCR beta V segments were productive about 87% or about 30% of the time in an earlier analysis. Most CMV-associated TCR beta chains appeared HLA-restricted in a later analysis.

V lost 5 bases to trimming and J lost 5 bases, with 13 bases between them. CDR1 MNHEY and CDR2 SMNVEV come from the germline V gene (reference sequence). This CDR3 has 13 amino acids. This clone has a handful of counts. The antigen is not known. Primers: 60 Vbeta forward and 13 Jbeta reverse. The table came from immunoSEQ multiplex PCR; TCRdb's copy has only in-frame clones and leaves some out. The table includes about 110,000 clones, over 65% detected once. The V call is TRBV27, the J call TRBJ2-7; perhaps TRBD1 as D (7 bases). Sequenced sample: PBMCs. The TCR sequence derives from a woman aged 40 to 49 in good health and CMV-seropositive. This CDR3 reads CASSGRTGHEQYF. CDR3 coding DNA: TGTGCCAGCAGTGGGAGGACAGGCCACGAGCAGTACTTC.